The 31 T cell receptor beta chains below come from one sample, sequenced in a study of cytomegalovirus exposure and HLA in healthy donors. Primers included in the PCR were 60 Vbeta and 13 Jbeta primers. The assay was immunoSEQ multiplex PCR, and TCRdb's table has in-frame clones only and misses some. The sample yields approximately 52,000 clones, approximately 80% seen once. The sequencing sample was made of PBMCs. These receptors came from a female donor in good health and CMV-seronegative.

This clone was detected only once. This chain joins TRBV28 and TRBJ1-2, with D tentatively TRBD1 (5 bases). CDR1 and CDR2 from the germline V gene are MDHEN and SYDVKM. Trimming cost V 5 bases and J 4 bases, with 17 bases left between them. This CDR3 comprises 15 residues. The CDR3 DNA follows: TGTGCCAGCAGTCGCAACACAGGCCTCTCCTATGGCTACACCTTC. Translation gives CASSRNTGLSYGYTF.

This clone was seen once. J is TRBJ2-3 and V is TRBV13; 8 bases agree with TRBD2. The length of the CDR3 is 16 residues. The germline V gene encodes CDR1 PRHDT and CDR2 FYEKMQ (reference sequence). The ends lost 3 bases at V and 4 bases at J; junction bases unmatched: 9. CDR3 protein: CASSFGAGGPPDTQYF. CDR3 DNA sequence: TGTGCCAGCAGCTTTGGGGCGGGAGGTCCCCCAGATACGCAGTATTTT.

The chain joins TRBV5-1 to TRBJ1-4, with 7 bases lining up with TRBD1. V was pared by 0 bases and J by 8 bases, with 7 bases of the junction left unmatched. CDR3 length equals 15 residues. Germline V gene lookup returns CDR1 SGHRS and CDR2 YFSETQ. The CDR3 spells CASSLEGGAGEKLFF. CDR3 nucleotide sequence: TGCGCCAGCAGCTTGGAAGGGGGCGCGGGGGAAAAACTGTTTTTT.

J is TRBJ2-4 and V is TRBV5-1; D unclear. The CDR3 is 11 residues long. V lost 3 bases and J lost 5, with 3 bases in between. The germline V gene has CDR1 SGHRS and CDR2 YFSETQ. CDR3 loop: CASSSENIQYF. The CDR3 bases are TGCGCCAGCAGCTCGGAAAACATTCAGTACTTC.

V gene TRBV7-8 combines with J gene TRBJ2-5, with no clear D. CDR1 is SGHVS and CDR2 is FQNEAQ in the germline V gene. V shed 0 bases and J shed 0 bases, with 8 bases lying between them. The CDR3 is 15 residues long. The CDR3 loop is CASSLAWADQETQYF. In DNA, the CDR3 is TGTGCCAGCAGCTTAGCGTGGGCAGACCAAGAGACCCAGTACTTC.

The chain couples TRBV10-3 to TRBJ2-3, with 9 nucleotides matching TRBD2. The CDR3 loop spans 17 amino acids. With 5 bases clipped from V and 2 bases from J, the junction kept 11 bases outside the gene matches. Looked up from germline, CDR1 is ENHRY and CDR2 is SYGVKD. The CDR3, as DNA: TGTGCCATCAGTCTAACCCCTAGCGGGGAGTACACAGATACGCAGTATTTT. Translating it yields CAISLTPSGEYTDTQYF.

The V gene is TRBV27, the J gene TRBJ2-7, with 10 bases aligning to TRBD2. The CDR3 totals 15 residues. Trimming removed 5 bases from V and 4 bases from J; junction bases left unmatched: 8. CDR1 and CDR2 from the germline V gene are MNHEY and SMNVEV (reference sequence). CDR3 amino acids: CASSKTPSGSYEQYF. In DNA, the CDR3 is TGTGCCAGCAGTAAAACGCCTAGCGGGAGTTACGAGCAGTACTTC.

The chain is built from TRBV4-2 and TRBJ2-3; TRBD2 matches 8 bases. The CDR3 runs to 16 residues. J was trimmed by 1 base and V by 0 bases; bases with no gene match: 3. CDR1 and CDR2 from the germline V gene are LGHNA and YNFKEQ. In DNA, the CDR3 is TGTGCCAGCAGCCAAGATTCGGGGGGGGGCACAGATACGCAGTATTTT. Its protein product is CASSQDSGGGTDTQYF.

The J gene is TRBJ2-7, the V gene TRBV5-8; 8 bases match TRBD1. Germline trimming cut 3 bases from V and 5 bases from J; bases unmatched to any gene: 10. Germline CDR1 reads SGHTS; CDR2 reads YDEGEE. The CDR3 consists of 15 residues. CDR3 sequence (DNA): TGTGCCAGCAGCTCTAGGACAGGGATCAGGGACGAGCAGTACTTC. It codes for CASSSRTGIRDEQYF.

This clone was seen more than once but under ten times. The chain has TRBV10-3 and TRBJ2-3; 10 nucleotides align to TRBD2. Germline values: CDR1 ENHRY, CDR2 SYGVKD. V lost 4 bases and J lost 5; bases outside the gene matches: 12. This CDR3 has 17 residues. CDR3 sequence: CAISVGSSSGGGDTQYF. The CDR3 DNA follows: TGTGCCATCAGTGTGGGGAGTTCTAGCGGGGGTGGAGATACGCAGTATTTT.

This rearrangement joins TRBV18 to TRBJ2-5; D not certain. This CDR3 has 12 amino acids. V gave up 3 bases and J gave up 4 bases, with 6 bases separating them. The germline V gene has CDR1 KGHSH and CDR2 LQKENI. The CDR3 bases are TGTGCCAGCTCACCCCTATCAGAGACCCAGTACTTC. Translated, it gives CASSPLSETQYF.

This clone was counted once. J is TRBJ1-2 and V is TRBV28; D ambiguous. Germline V gives CDR1 MDHEN, CDR2 SYDVKM. CDR3 size: 12 residues. With 5 bases removed from V and 3 bases from J, the gap between germline ends came to 7 bases. CDR3 in DNA: TGTGCCAGCAGTGTACGGGACTATGGCTACACCTTC. This translates into CASSVRDYGYTF.

This chain uses TRBV5-1 with TRBJ2-6; perhaps TRBD1 as D (6 bases). The CDR3 extends over 16 amino acids. V was trimmed by 2 bases and J by 0 bases, leaving 9 bases between them. In germline, CDR1 is SGHRS, CDR2 YFSETQ. CDR3 sequence: CASSFGQLSGANVLTF. In nucleotides, the CDR3 is TGCGCCAGCAGCTTCGGACAGCTCTCTGGGGCCAACGTCCTGACTTTC.

V and J are TRBV6-1 and TRBJ1-5; 7 bases are shared with TRBD1. This CDR3 is built from 15 residues. The junction had 6 bases not matched to a gene; V was cut back by 4 bases and J by 3 bases. Germline CDR1 is MNHNS and CDR2 is SASEGT. CDR3 region: CASSVTGQVNQPQHF. CDR3 nucleotides: TGTGCCAGCAGTGTCACCGGACAGGTCAATCAGCCCCAGCATTTT.

The gene calls are TRBV5-1 and TRBJ2-5, with 10 positions matching TRBD2. After removal of 0 bases from V and 4 bases from J, the junction contained 6 bases not matched to a gene. Germline V gene data show CDR1 as SGHRS and CDR2 as YFSETQ. The CDR3 has 16 amino acids. CDR3 sequence (DNA): TGCGCCAGCAGCTTGGAAAGAGCGGGAGGGACAGAGACCCAGTACTTC. Translated: CASSLERAGGTETQYF.

This chain connects TRBV25-1 to TRBJ2-7; 8 bases fit TRBD1. Germline V CDR1 and CDR2: MGHDK, SYGVNS. The trim removed 1 base at V and 3 bases at J, leaving 5 bases unmatched. The CDR3 totals 15 residues. CDR3 in DNA: TGTGCCAGCAGTGAATCAGGGGGCCGACACTACGAGCAGTACTTC. Translating gives CASSESGGRHYEQYF.

Turning to this clone: This CDR3 is missing its conserved last phenylalanine or tryptophan, likely due to a read error. This chain joins TRBV6-4 and TRBJ2-3; D gene uncertain. Germline CDR1 and CDR2: MRHNA and SNTAGT. The CDR3 runs 15 residues. The chain's CDR3 is CANSDSVSGTDTQYL. CDR3 coding DNA: TGTGCCAACAGTGACTCGGTTTCTGGCACAGATACGCAGTATCTT.

The table lists this clone with a count of one. The chain links TRBV25-1 to TRBJ2-7; TRBD2 is a possible D gene (6 bases). This CDR3 has 14 residues. CDR1 and CDR2 (germline): MGHDK, SYGVNS. Trimming left V 5 bases short and J 3 bases short, with 14 bases between. CDR3 nucleotide sequence: TGTGCCAGCAGTCACCCCGGAGGGGTCTACGAGCAGTACTTC. It translates to CASSHPGGVYEQYF.

J is TRBJ2-7 and V is TRBV6-1; D is unclear. Germline lookup yields CDR1 MNHNS and CDR2 SASEGT. V lost 1 base to trimming and J lost 5 bases, with 9 bases between them. The CDR3 consists of 13 residues. The CDR3 DNA sequence: TGTGCCAGCAGTGAAGTTGGAGTCCACGAGCAGTACTTC. Its protein is CASSEVGVHEQYF.

The V and J genes are TRBV4-3 and TRBJ2-2, with TRBD1 as a possible D gene (5 bases). The V gene lost 4 bases and the J gene lost 2 bases, with 11 bases spanning the gap. The CDR3 is 15 residues long. Germline assignment: CDR1 LGHNA and CDR2 YSLEER. CDR3 sequence: CASSLVDRNTGELFF. The DNA for the CDR3 is TGCGCCAGCAGCCTCGTCGACAGAAACACCGGGGAGCTGTTTTTT.

The chain joins TRBV19 to TRBJ2-1; maybe TRBD2 (6 bases). The CDR3 contains 16 residues. CDR1 and CDR2 (germline): LNHDA, SQIVND (reference sequence). V lost 1 base and J 2 bases, leaving 12 bases between the germline ends. As DNA, the CDR3 is TGTGCCAGTAGTATAGCCTGGCGGGGCCCCTACAATGAGCAGTTCTTC. It encodes CASSIAWRGPYNEQFF.

V and J are TRBV19 and TRBJ1-1; perhaps TRBD1 as D (5 bases). CDR1 is LNHDA, CDR2 SQIVND, per germline (reference sequence). The V end was cut by 7 bases, the J end by 5 bases, with 20 bases between. CDR3 length: 15 residues. CDR3 loop: CASTVTGLQRTEAFF. CDR3 nucleotides: TGTGCCAGTACCGTGACGGGACTACAGAGGACTGAAGCTTTCTTT.

The chain links TRBV5-4 to TRBJ2-3, with D perhaps matching TRBD2 (5 bases). This CDR3 has 16 amino acids. Trimming left V 0 bases short and J 1 base short, with 12 bases between. Germline V gives CDR1 SGHNT, CDR2 YYREEE (reference sequence). CDR3 region: CASSLGVAAGTDTQYF. The CDR3 coding sequence is TGTGCCAGCAGCTTGGGTGTAGCAGCGGGCACAGATACGCAGTATTTT.

V usage is TRBV11-1 and J usage is TRBJ2-5, with D possibly matching TRBD2 (5 bases). V shed 6 bases and J shed 2 bases, with 19 bases lying between them. The germline V gene encodes CDR1 SGHAT and CDR2 FQDESV (reference sequence). The CDR3 spans 16 residues. The CDR3 coding sequence is TGTGCCAGCAGGCGAGGAGGCCCCCGCCCACAAGAGACCCAGTACTTC. This translates into CASRRGGPRPQETQYF.

The V gene is TRBV13, the J gene TRBJ2-2; a possible D gene is TRBD2 (5 bases). The CDR3 consists of 15 residues. Germline V gene data show CDR1 as PRHDT and CDR2 as FYEKMQ (reference sequence). The V and J ends lost 3 bases and 1 base respectively, with 9 bases between them. CDR3 protein: CASSLSGRNTGELFF. CDR3 bases: TGTGCCAGCAGCTTGAGTGGGAGGAACACCGGGGAGCTGTTTTTT.

The V and J genes are TRBV5-6 and TRBJ1-1; a weak D match, TRBD1 (5 bases). CDR1 SGHDT and CDR2 YYEEEE come from the germline V gene. Trimming left V 3 bases short and J 5 bases short, with 20 bases between. The CDR3 is 16 amino acids. CDR3 in amino acids: CASSSYNPWGDTEAFF. CDR3 coding DNA: TGTGCCAGCAGCTCATATAACCCCTGGGGGGATACTGAAGCTTTCTTT. Variable domain in full (rest from reference TRBV5-6 and TRBJ1-1): DAGVTQSPTHLIKTRGQQVTLRCSPKSGHDTVSWYQQALGQGPQFIFQYYEEEERQRGNFPDRFSGHQFPNYSSELNVNALLLGDSALYLCASSSYNPWGDTEAFFGQGTRLTVV.

The rearrangement joins TRBV28 to TRBJ2-5; 11 bases agree with TRBD2. The CDR3 sequence is 16 residues long. Germline V gives CDR1 MDHEN, CDR2 SYDVKM. V lost 5 bases to trimming and J lost 1 base; unmatched junction nucleotides: 6. The CDR3 nucleotides read TGTGCCAGCAGTGGGGGAGGACTAGCGGGCCAAGAGACCCAGTACTTC. The encoded protein is CASSGGGLAGQETQYF.

This clone is a singleton in its sample. This chain uses TRBV7-2 with TRBJ1-5; D is undetermined. This CDR3 comprises 15 residues. V lost 1 base and J 6 bases, leaving 13 bases between the germline ends. Looked up from germline, CDR1 is SGHTA and CDR2 is FQGNSA. The CDR3 DNA sequence: TGTGCCAGCAGCTTAGGGCCGCCAGCGGTTCAGCCCCAGCATTTT. This encodes CASSLGPPAVQPQHF.

This clone has just one count. The chain recombines TRBV6-6 with TRBJ2-7; D might be TRBD2 (6 bases). This CDR3 is built from 14 residues. V lost 0 bases to trimming and J lost 3 bases, with 9 bases between them. Germline V gene sequence: CDR1 MNHNY, CDR2 SVGAGI (reference sequence). The CDR3 spells CASSYSEGIYEQYF. CDR3 sequence (DNA): TGTGCCAGCAGTTACTCGGAGGGTATCTACGAGCAGTACTTC.

The J gene is TRBJ2-7, the V gene TRBV28; maybe TRBD2 (6 bases). CDR1 and CDR2 (germline): MDHEN, SYDVKM. Trimming left V 3 bases short and J 5 bases short, with 17 bases between. This CDR3 is 15 amino acids long. The CDR3 sequence is CASSLVAGGRNEQYF. The CDR3 DNA sequence: TGTGCCAGCAGTTTGGTAGCCGGGGGAAGAAACGAGCAGTACTTC.

This chain links TRBV21-1 with TRBJ2-2; the table gives TRBD2 as D, unverified against the DNA. TRBV21-1 is a pseudogene locus. The CDR3 covers 12 residues. The CDR3 sequence: CASMAGFGELFF. In DNA form, the CDR3 reads TGTGCCAGCATGGCCGGGTTCGGGGAGCTGTTTTTT.